Presented here are 18 T cell receptor beta chains from one specimen sequenced in a study of T cell responses to AZD1222 COVID-19 vaccine. Here immunoSEQ multiplex PCR was the method, and the copy in TCRdb shows in-frame clones only, minus some. The sample records roughly 120,000 clones, approximately 83% being singletons. The material was peripheral blood, obtained on day 0 of AZD1222 vaccination. Receptor source: an adult in good health.

Only a few counts were recorded for this clone. This sequence joins TRBV28 and TRBJ2-7; D is possibly TRBD1 or TRBD2 (6 bases each). CDR1 and CDR2 from the germline V gene are MDHEN and SYDVKM. The ends were cut back, 2 bases at V and 4 bases at J, with 15 bases in the middle. The CDR3 has 15 residues. The CDR3 sequence: CASSLNGGGRYEQYF. DNA for the CDR3: TGTGCCAGCAGTTTAAATGGTGGGGGGCGGTACGAGCAGTACTTC. Full variable domain (remainder filled in from reference TRBV28 and TRBJ2-7): DVKVTQSSRYLVKRTGEKVFLECVQDMDHENMFWYRQDPGLGLRLIYFSYDVKMKEKGDIPEGYSVSREKKERFSLILESASTNQTSMYLCASSLNGGGRYEQYFGPGTRLTVT.

The chain links TRBV4-1 to TRBJ1-5; 10 nucleotides align to TRBD1. Unmatched junction bases numbered 3, after V lost 1 base and J lost 6 bases. The CDR3 consists of 15 residues. The germline V gene has CDR1 MGHRA and CDR2 YSYEKL. This CDR3 is CASSQVGQGSQPQHF. The DNA for the CDR3 is TGCGCCAGCAGCCAAGTGGGACAGGGGAGTCAGCCCCAGCATTTT.

V and J are TRBV5-1 and TRBJ1-2; 9 bases map to TRBD1. The trim removed 2 bases at V and 1 base at J, leaving 3 bases unmatched. The CDR3 has 15 amino acids. Germline V CDR1 and CDR2: SGHRS, YFSETQ. CDR3: CASSLGQGYNYGYTF. Here the CDR3 DNA reads TGCGCCAGCAGCTTAGGACAGGGGTATAACTATGGCTACACCTTC.

This clone was detected once. The rearrangement uses TRBV20-1 and TRBJ1-5; TRBD1 is a possible D gene (6 bases). The CDR3 length is 14 residues. With 5 bases removed from V and 6 bases from J, the gap between germline ends came to 17 bases. CDR1 is DFQATT, CDR2 SNEGSKA, per germline (reference sequence). The CDR3 DNA follows: TGCAGTGCTGGTGTCGGAACAGGGAGTCAGCCCCAGCATTTT. Translating gives CSAGVGTGSQPQHF.

The chain couples TRBV5-8 to TRBJ2-1, with TRBD2 identical over 9 bases. Germline V gives CDR1 SGHTS, CDR2 YDEGEE. The ends lost 0 bases at V and 5 bases at J; junction bases unmatched: 3. This CDR3 is 15 amino acids long. The CDR3 here is CASSLGLAEHNEQFF. CDR3 in DNA: TGTGCCAGCAGCTTGGGACTAGCGGAACACAATGAGCAGTTCTTC.

The chain is built from TRBV3-1 (or the pseudogene TRBV3-2) and TRBJ2-7; TRBD1 agrees at 9 bases. Trimming removed 5 bases from V and 7 bases from J; junction bases left unmatched: 12. The CDR3 totals 15 residues. Germline CDR1 LGHDT, CDR2 YNNKEL (reference sequence). This CDR3 is CASSYGGQGAREQYF. For the CDR3, the DNA is TGTGCCAGCAGCTATGGGGGACAGGGAGCTCGAGAGCAGTACTTC.

The V gene is TRBV4-3, the J gene TRBJ2-1, with 15 bases matching TRBD2. The CDR3 is made up of 17 amino acids. Germline V lookup: CDR1 LGHNA, CDR2 YSLEER. V shed 4 bases and J 7 bases; nucleotides not matched to a gene: 8. The chain's CDR3 is CASSPGLAGGPGNEQFF. The DNA of the CDR3 is TGCGCCAGCAGCCCAGGACTAGCGGGAGGGCCGGGGAATGAGCAGTTCTTC.

Here the CDR3 DNA reads TGTGCCAGCTCACCAACGCGGGACAGAGGAAACACCATATATTTT. It yields the protein CASSPTRDRGNTIYF. The chain has TRBV18 and TRBJ1-3; TRBD1 aligns across 7 bases. CDR3 length equals 15 residues. The ends lost 2 bases at V and 4 bases at J; junction bases unmatched: 5. Germline CDR1 and CDR2: KGHSH and LQKENI.

The chain couples TRBV18 to TRBJ1-4, with D perhaps matching TRBD1 (5 bases). This CDR3 region has 16 residues. CDR1 and CDR2 (germline): KGHSH, LQKENI. Trimming cost V 0 bases and J 2 bases, with 10 bases left between them. In nucleotides, the CDR3 is TGTGCCAGCTCACCACCCCAGGGACGGACTAATGAAAAACTGTTTTTT. Protein product: CASSPPQGRTNEKLFF.

The genes are TRBV9 and TRBJ2-1; D is undetermined. The CDR3 loop spans 13 amino acids. Looked up from germline, CDR1 is SGDLS and CDR2 is YYNGEE. V lost 0 bases to trimming and J lost 4 bases, with 5 bases between them. The CDR3 nucleotides read TGTGCCAGCAGCGTAGATAATTACAATGAGCAGTTCTTC. Translated, it gives CASSVDNYNEQFF.

This clone was picked up many times. The CDR3 DNA follows: TGTGCCACCTTTGGGGCACGGAACAATGAGCAGTTCTTC. It encodes CATFGARNNEQFF. V and J are TRBV27 and TRBJ2-1; weak D call: TRBD1 (5 bases). Trimming took 10 bases from V and 5 from J, leaving 15 bases between them. Germline loops: CDR1 MNHEY, CDR2 SMNVEV (reference sequence). This CDR3 has 13 residues.

J is TRBJ2-1 and V is TRBV7-9, with 10 bases lining up with TRBD2. CDR3 length: 15 residues. The germline gives CDR1 SEHNR, CDR2 FQNEAQ (reference sequence). V lost 1 base and J lost 8; bases outside the gene matches: 5. The CDR3, as DNA: TGTGCCAGCAGCTTAGTCAGCGGGAGGGGCGATGAGCAGTTCTTC. Protein sequence: CASSLVSGRGDEQFF. The whole variable domain, remainder taken from reference TRBV7-9 and TRBJ2-1, is DTGVSQNPRHKITKRGQNVTFRCDPISEHNRLYWYRQTLGQGPEFLTYFQNEAQLEKSRLLSDRFSAERPKGSFSTLEIQRTEQGDSAMYLCASSLVSGRGDEQFFGPGTRLTVL.

The chain couples TRBV30 to TRBJ1-2, with D possibly TRBD1 on 5 matching bases. The CDR3 is 13 residues long. V was pared by 2 bases and J by 4 bases, with 11 bases between. Germline V gene sequence: CDR1 GTSNPN, CDR2 SVGIG (reference sequence). The CDR3 DNA follows: TGTGCCTGGAGTCCAGGAGACAGCTATGGCTACACCTTC. Encoded protein: CAWSPGDSYGYTF.

The chain joins TRBV3-1 (or the pseudogene TRBV3-2) to TRBJ1-5; D uncertain. This CDR3 comprises 13 residues. V was trimmed by 0 bases and J by 7 bases, leaving 7 bases between them. Per germline, CDR1 LGHDT and CDR2 YNNKEL (reference sequence). CDR3 in DNA: TGTGCCAGCAGCCAAGAGTTGGGACAGCCCCAGCATTTT. It yields the protein CASSQELGQPQHF.

The chain has TRBV5-1 and TRBJ2-3; 9 nucleotides line up with TRBD2. This CDR3 has 17 residues. V was clipped by 4 bases and J by 3 bases; unmatched bases: 12. Germline V CDR1 and CDR2: SGHRS, YFSETQ. CDR3 amino acids: CASSPAGGSGGTDTQYF. CDR3 DNA: TGCGCCAGCAGCCCCGCGGGGGGTAGCGGGGGAACAGATACGCAGTATTTT.

V and J are TRBV19 and TRBJ2-7, with D possibly being TRBD1 (6 bases). Germline assignment: CDR1 LNHDA and CDR2 SQIVND (reference sequence). The V end was cut by 2 bases, the J end by 3 bases, with 17 bases between. The CDR3 extends over 16 amino acids. The CDR3 region is CASSIRGVGDNYEQYF. CDR3 DNA: TGTGCCAGTAGTATAAGAGGAGTCGGGGACAACTACGAGCAGTACTTC. Supplemented by reference TRBV19 and TRBJ2-7, the full variable domain reads DGGITQSPKYLFRKEGQNVTLSCEQNLNHDAMYWYRQDPGQGLRLIYYSQIVNDFQKGDIAEGYSVSREKKESFPLTVTSAQKNPTAFYLCASSIRGVGDNYEQYFGPGTRLTVT.

The chain employs TRBV27 and TRBJ1-1; 9 bases agree with TRBD1. V shed 0 bases, J shed 10 bases, and the junction held 6 bases outside the gene matches. CDR3 size: 14 residues. Looked up from germline, CDR1 is MNHEY and CDR2 is SMNVEV (reference sequence). The CDR3 reads CASSLSRQGGGAFF. The CDR3 DNA sequence: TGTGCCAGCAGTTTATCCCGACAGGGGGGGGGAGCTTTCTTT.

V and J are TRBV20-1 and TRBJ2-3, with 11 bases that match TRBD2. Germline V gene sequence: CDR1 DFQATT, CDR2 SNEGSKA (reference sequence). The CDR3 is 18 residues long. With V trimmed by 3 bases and J by 4 bases, 15 bases remained unmatched. The CDR3, as DNA: TGCAGTGCTAGTCTAATAGCGGGAGGGAGAGGGGCGCCAGATACGCAGTATTTT. Translating it yields CSASLIAGGRGAPDTQYF.